This passage covers 16 T cell receptor beta chains from one sample sequenced in a study of T cells in women clearing cervical HPV infection. Repertoires were generated with immunoSEQ multiplex PCR, while TCRdb's copy carries only in-frame clones and drops some. The table counts nearly 35,000 clones; over 1.5% lies in the top ten. The source material was blood buffy coat. These receptors were obtained from a woman between 18 and 75 years old with a cervical HPV16 infection that either progressed to CIN3+ or cleared (not recorded which).

Note on this clone: The read stops 3 residues short of the end of the CDR3; the missing end is completed from the germline J gene. The chain employs TRBV20-1 and TRBJ2-7, with 10 nucleotides matching TRBD2. Germline V gene lookup returns CDR1 DFQATT and CDR2 SNEGSKA (reference sequence). The V segment lost 7 bases and the J segment 6 bases; nucleotides outside the gene matches: 9. This CDR3 spans 13 amino acids. CDR3 sequence reads: CSVKRASGSEQYF. The DNA read from the CDR3 is TGCAGTGTAAAGAGGGCTAGCGGGAGCGAG.

As for this clone: The read ends 3 residues early relative to the CDR3; the germline J gene fills the gap. This chain links TRBV20-1 with TRBJ2-7; D gene uncertain. This CDR3 contains 15 residues. V dropped 3 bases and J dropped 1 base, with 16 bases sitting between them. Germline CDR1 is DFQATT and CDR2 is SNEGSKA (reference sequence). The sequenced part of the CDR3 DNA is TGCAGTGCTAGGCATTTCGCAGGAAAATCCTACGAG. Translating gives CSARHFAGKSYE. The whole CDR3 is CSARHFAGKSYEQYF.

With respect to this clone: The sequence runs out 3 residues before the end of the CDR3; the remainder is reconstructed from the germline J gene. V and J are TRBV18 and TRBJ1-4; maybe TRBD1 (5 bases). Germline-derived CDR1 and CDR2 are KGHSH and LQKENI. With 3 bases removed from V and 8 bases from J, the gap between germline ends came to 13 bases. This CDR3 is 14 amino acids long. The covered CDR3 bases are TGTGCCAGCTCACCCGGATTAGGGGTAGAAAAA. The encoded protein is CASSPGLGVEK. The complete CDR3 sequence is CASSPGLGVEKLFF.

Concerning this clone itself: The CDR3 end is not reached by the read, which stops 3 residues before it; the germline J gene fills it in. V gene TRBV10-1 combines with J gene TRBJ1-2; D call uncertain. Germline CDR1 reads WNHNN; CDR2 reads SYGVQD (reference sequence). V was pared by 3 bases and J by 4 bases, with 9 bases between. The CDR3 is made up of 13 amino acids. Here the CDR3 reads CASSEQRLYGYTF. Partial CDR3 DNA: TGCGCCAGCAGTGAACAGAGGCTCTATGGC.

To note about this clone: The read stops 3 residues short of the end of the CDR3; the missing end is completed from the germline J gene. The chain has TRBV20-1 and TRBJ2-3, with a tentative D call TRBD1 (5 bases). The length of the CDR3 is 12 residues. The germline V gene encodes CDR1 DFQATT and CDR2 SNEGSKA (reference sequence). The CDR3 is CSANRRNQPQYF. CDR3 bases read: TGCAGTGCTAACAGGCGCAATCAGCCG.

With respect to this clone: The DNA ends 3 residues before the CDR3 does, and the rest of the CDR3 is filled in from the germline J gene. The chain links TRBV5-1 to TRBJ2-3, with 7 bases lining up with TRBD1. The V gene end was trimmed by 5 bases and the J gene end by 5 bases; junction bases not matched to a gene: 8. Germline loops: CDR1 SGHRS, CDR2 YFSETQ. The CDR3 has 14 amino acids. The CDR3 DNA, read in part, is TGCGCCAGCAGTTCCGGGACAGAATTAGATACG. Translation gives CASSSGTELDT. The full CDR3 protein is CASSSGTELDTQYF. Filled out from reference TRBV5-1 and TRBJ2-3, the complete variable domain reads KAGVTQTPRYLIKTRGQQVTLSCSPISGHRSVSWYQQTPGQGLQFLFEYFSETQRNKGNFPGRFSGRQFSNSRSEMNVSTLELGDSALYLCASSSGTELDTQYFGPGTRLTVL.

As to this clone: The CDR3 end is not reached by the read, which stops 3 residues before it; the germline J gene fills it in. The chain uses TRBV6-1 and TRBJ2-3, with TRBD2 identical over 8 bases. The CDR3 runs to 17 residues. Germline lookup yields CDR1 MNHNS and CDR2 SASEGT. The chain's CDR3 is CASSEAAGRAGGGTQYF. CDR3 DNA (partial): TGTGCCAGCAGTGAAGCGGCTGGGAGGGCGGGGGGAGGGACG.

Notes on this clone: Coverage ceases 3 residues before the CDR3 finishes, and the germline J gene fills in the end. The chain uses TRBV5-1 and TRBJ2-3, with TRBD2 matching over 11 bases. The CDR3 extends over 18 amino acids. J gave up 2 bases and V 7 bases, and 15 bases lay outside the gene matches. Germline V gene lookup returns CDR1 SGHRS and CDR2 YFSETQ. CDR3 sequence: CASARPLSSGRSTDTQYF. The DNA read from the CDR3 is TGCGCCAGCGCGAGGCCCCTTTCTAGCGGGAGGTCCACAGATACG.

Remarks on this clone: From the germline J gene comes the end of the CDR3, since the read stops 3 residues before it. The chain employs TRBV11-2 and TRBJ2-2; D perhaps matches TRBD1 (5 bases). Germline assignment: CDR1 SGHAT and CDR2 FQNNGV. This CDR3 is 14 amino acids long. CDR3 in amino acids: CASSLAGPGEKLFF. The sequenced CDR3 bases are TGTGCCAGCAGCTTAGCAGGGCCTGGTGAAAAG.

Comment on this clone: The read finishes 3 residues shy of the CDR3 end, and the germline J gene is used to complete it. The rearrangement joins TRBV20-1 to TRBJ2-3; 14 bases are shared with TRBD2. Germline V CDR1 and CDR2: DFQATT, SNEGSKA (reference sequence). The CDR3 sequence is 19 residues long. This CDR3 is CSARDNGLAGGRLGETQYF. The CDR3 bases that were read are TGCAGTGCTAGAGATAACGGACTAGCGGGAGGAAGACTCGGAGAGACG.

Note on this clone: The read gets to within 3 residues of the CDR3 end, and the germline J gene fills in the rest. This rearrangement joins TRBV20-1 to TRBJ1-1; D gene ambiguous. CDR1 and CDR2 from the germline V gene are DFQATT and SNEGSKA (reference sequence). This CDR3 is 13 amino acids long. Deletions cut 0 bases from V and 1 base from J, with 6 bases between. CDR3 protein: CSAREDSNTEAFF. CDR3 DNA, as far as it was read: TGCAGTGCTAGAGAGGACTCGAACACTGAA.

A word on this clone: The CDR3 end lies 3 residues beyond the end of the read and is filled in from the germline J gene. The genes are TRBV20-1 and TRBJ2-1, with a tentative D call TRBD1 (6 bases). Germline lookup yields CDR1 DFQATT and CDR2 SNEGSKA (reference sequence). There are 16 residues in the CDR3. Between the trimmed V and J ends, which lost 3 bases and 2 bases, there was a span of 17 bases. The covered CDR3 bases are TGCAGTGCTAGCAGGACGGGCCAGGGGACCTACAATGAG. Protein sequence: CSASRTGQGTYNE. The full CDR3 sequence reads CSASRTGQGTYNEQFF.

Notes on this clone: The observed sequence ends 3 residues before the CDR3 terminus, with the missing tail filled in from the germline J gene. The chain links TRBV7-9 to TRBJ2-1; TRBD2 agrees at 13 bases. Germline values: CDR1 SEHNR, CDR2 FQNEAQ (reference sequence). The J segment lost 9 bases and the V segment lost 6 bases, leaving 5 bases of the junction unmatched. This CDR3 region has 14 residues. CDR3 bases read: TGTGCCAGCAGTCGGACTAGCGGGAGAGTTGAG. Translation gives CASSRTSGRVE. The whole CDR3 protein is CASSRTSGRVEQFF.

About this clone: The read gets to within 3 residues of the CDR3 end, and the germline J gene fills in the rest. This chain connects TRBV20-1 to TRBJ2-5; a possible D gene is TRBD2 (5 bases). The V and J ends lost 6 bases and 1 base respectively, with 12 bases between them. CDR3 length equals 13 residues. Looked up from germline, CDR1 is DFQATT and CDR2 is SNEGSKA (reference sequence). CDR3 DNA, as far as it was read: TGCAGTGCGCCCGACTATTCCCAAGAGACC. Encoded protein: CSAPDYSQET. The entire CDR3 is CSAPDYSQETQYF.

Comment on this clone: The DNA ends 3 residues before the CDR3 does, and the rest of the CDR3 is filled in from the germline J gene. The gene calls are TRBV18 and TRBJ2-5; TRBD1 aligns across 8 bases. Germline CDR1 is KGHSH and CDR2 is LQKENI. V shed 5 bases, J shed 1 base, and the junction held 3 bases outside the gene matches. The CDR3 has 14 amino acids. The CDR3 here is CASSITGGQETQYF. The covered CDR3 bases are TGTGCCAGCTCAATAACAGGGGGCCAAGAGACC.

Points on this clone: Germline is not matched at one junction end, which may reflect a read error. The CDR3 is cut off 3 residues early in the read; its end comes from the germline J gene. The rearrangement links TRBV5-1 to TRBJ2-3; 9 bases are shared with TRBD1. From germline, CDR1 is SGHRS and CDR2 YFSETQ. The CDR3 totals 15 residues. CDR3 DNA, as far as it was read: TGCGCCAGCTCTACCGGGACAGGGAGGGCAGAGACG. Its protein is CASSTGTGRAET. The full CDR3 sequence reads CASSTGTGRAETQYF.